Below, 16 T cell receptor beta chains from the same sample are listed, as sequenced in a study of beta chain features in type 1 diabetes. cDNA synthesis used the whole RNA isolate, giving expressed TCRB sequences. Produced via immunoSEQ multiplex PCR; TCRdb's table is partial and in-frame only. The table lists roughly 450,000 clones, about 10% of them singletons, with over 0.035% in the top ten. What was sequenced was naive CD4+ T cells from blood. The receptors here all came from a woman between 18 and 29 years old in good health.

The chain joins TRBV9 to TRBJ1-4; no clear D. The CDR3 contains 14 residues. V shed 3 bases and J shed 8 bases, with 14 bases lying between them. Germline CDR1 is SGDLS and CDR2 is YYNGEE. In nucleotides, the CDR3 is TGTGCCAGCAGCGCGGTTAGGGAGGGAGAAAAACTGTTTTTT. Translation gives CASSAVREGEKLFF.

This clone has a handful of counts. The chain carries TRBV6-5 and TRBJ2-1; weak D call: TRBD2 (6 bases). This CDR3 has 13 residues. CDR1 and CDR2 (germline): MNHEY, SVGAGI. V was clipped by 5 bases and J by 7 bases, with 12 bases between them. Written as DNA, the CDR3 is TGTGCCAGCAGTGTACTAGGAGGGAATGAGCAGTTCTTC. The encoded protein is CASSVLGGNEQFF.

The table lists this clone with a few counts. The chain carries TRBV29-1 and TRBJ2-3, with 7 bases fitting TRBD1. The V and J ends lost 7 bases and 4 bases, in that order; junction bases with no gene match: 11. The germline V gene encodes CDR1 SQVTM and CDR2 ANQGSEA. This CDR3 spans 14 amino acids. The chain's CDR3 is CSATVGQPPDTQYF. The CDR3 region has the DNA TGCAGCGCCACCGTGGGACAGCCTCCAGATACGCAGTATTTT.

A few counts support this clone. The chain is built from TRBV7-2 and TRBJ1-2; D call uncertain. V lost 4 bases, J lost 6 bases, and 18 bases lay in between. CDR3 length: 15 amino acids. In germline, CDR1 is SGHTA, CDR2 FQGNSA. The CDR3 DNA reads TGTGCCAGCAGCTATGGCCCTAGGGCAGGCGATGGCTACACCTTC. This gives the protein CASSYGPRAGDGYTF.

The rearrangement uses TRBV4-2 and TRBJ1-5; D may be TRBD1 (5 bases). Germline V gives CDR1 LGHNA, CDR2 YNFKEQ. The V end lost 0 bases, the J end lost 0 bases, and 12 bases lay between the germline ends. The CDR3 extends over 17 amino acids. CDR3 DNA: TGTGCCAGCAGCCAAGAAGGATGGGGGTTTAGCAATCAGCCCCAGCATTTT. Protein: CASSQEGWGFSNQPQHF.

This clone appeared a few times. Other DNA sequences in the same sample also yield this CDR3. The chain joins TRBV7-2 to TRBJ2-5, with D possibly matching TRBD1 (5 bases). The CDR3 has 13 residues. V lost 1 base to trimming and J lost 4 bases, with 7 bases between them. Per the germline V gene, CDR1 is SGHTA and CDR2 is FQGNSA. CDR3 amino acids: CASSLDRRETQYF. The CDR3 DNA reads TGTGCCAGCAGCTTAGACAGGCGAGAGACCCAGTACTTC.

This clone was counted a few times. This rearrangement joins TRBV5-1 to TRBJ1-4; D is unresolved. The germline V gene has CDR1 SGHRS and CDR2 YFSETQ. The germline V and J ends were trimmed by 2 bases and 4 bases, with 9 bases remaining between them. The CDR3 covers 14 residues. The CDR3 region has the DNA TGCGCCAGCAGCTTCGGCTTCTATAATGAAAAACTGTTTTTT. Its translation: CASSFGFYNEKLFF.

This clone was observed a few times. The gene calls are TRBV30 and TRBJ2-2; TRBD2 might be the D (6 bases). V shed 5 bases and J shed 6 bases, with 13 bases lying between them. The CDR3 consists of 13 residues. Germline lookup yields CDR1 GTSNPN and CDR2 SVGIG (reference sequence). CDR3 sequence: CAWSNGGSGELFF. The CDR3 coding sequence is TGTGCCTGGTCGAACGGGGGATCCGGGGAGCTGTTTTTT.

This chain links TRBV5-4 with TRBJ2-4; maybe TRBD1 (6 bases). Germline CDR1 and CDR2: SGHNT and YYREEE (reference sequence). The CDR3 has 13 residues. The germline V and J ends were trimmed by 2 bases and 4 bases, with 7 bases remaining between them. The CDR3 reads CASSFDRKNIQYF. CDR3 bases: TGTGCCAGCAGCTTCGACAGGAAAAACATTCAGTACTTC.

The chain recombines TRBV7-9 with TRBJ2-1; TRBD1 matches 8 bases. The CDR3 is made up of 15 amino acids. Trimming removed 5 bases from V and 8 bases from J; junction bases left unmatched: 11. Germline assignment: CDR1 SEHNR and CDR2 FQNEAQ (reference sequence). This CDR3 is CASSLVRAGGDEQFF. DNA for the CDR3: TGTGCCAGCAGCCTGGTACGGGCAGGGGGCGATGAGCAGTTCTTC.

The chain couples TRBV27 to TRBJ2-1; the match to TRBD1 covers 8 bases. With V trimmed by 5 bases and J by 7 bases, 7 bases remained unmatched. CDR1 and CDR2 from the germline V gene are MNHEY and SMNVEV (reference sequence). The CDR3 is 14 amino acids. The CDR3, as DNA: TGTGCCAGCAGTGCAGGGGGCGCTTCTAATGAGCAGTTCTTC. This sequence encodes CASSAGGASNEQFF.

The chain carries TRBV14 and TRBJ2-7; 10 positions agree with TRBD2. The CDR3 spans 17 residues. V shed 0 bases and J 0 bases; nucleotides not matched to a gene: 5. Germline lookup yields CDR1 SGHDN and CDR2 FVKESK. CDR3 in DNA: TGTGCCAGCAGCCAAGAGGTCCTAGCGGGAGCCTCCTACGAGCAGTACTTC. Translated: CASSQEVLAGASYEQYF.

This clone was detected many times. The gene calls are TRBV10-3 and TRBJ2-2; D remains ambiguous. The CDR3 is made up of 11 amino acids. CDR1 and CDR2 (germline): ENHRY, SYGVKD. V gave up 3 bases and J gave up 7 bases, with 3 bases separating them. CDR3 DNA: TGTGCCATCAGTGACGTCGGGGAGCTGTTTTTT. This encodes CAISDVGELFF.

This clone turned up a few times. The chain has TRBV27 and TRBJ1-4; no clear D. The germline gives CDR1 MNHEY, CDR2 SMNVEV (reference sequence). The CDR3 is 16 residues long. V lost 2 bases and J 3 bases, leaving 13 bases between the germline ends. The CDR3 sequence: CASSLGWGVSNEKLFF. In DNA form, the CDR3 reads TGTGCCAGCAGTTTAGGTTGGGGAGTTTCTAATGAAAAACTGTTTTTT.

The chain is built from TRBV11-2 and TRBJ2-1, with TRBD2 matching over 8 bases. Germline-derived CDR1 and CDR2 are SGHAT and FQNNGV. The CDR3 sequence is 18 residues long. The ends lost 5 bases at V and 5 bases at J; junction bases unmatched: 17. This CDR3 reads CASSERPPGLGLDNEQFF. The CDR3 DNA is TGTGCCAGCAGCGAGCGACCCCCGGGACTAGGGTTGGACAATGAGCAGTTCTTC.

This chain connects TRBV29-1 to TRBJ2-3; TRBD1 matches at 7 bases. The trim removed 5 bases at V and 1 base at J, leaving 6 bases unmatched. Germline CDR1 is SQVTM and CDR2 is ANQGSEA. The CDR3 has 14 amino acids. The CDR3 is CSVIRDSRTDTQYF. CDR3 in DNA: TGCAGCGTTATTCGGGACAGTCGCACAGATACGCAGTATTTT.